The 17 T cell receptor beta chains below come from one sample, sequenced in a study of Graves' ophthalmopathy and Graves' hyperthyroidism. Using RNA transcripts, the TCR beta CDR3 regions were amplified. HTBI-primed first-round RT-PCR preceded second-round multiplex PCR. A single record per CDR3 protein comes from TCRdb applying MiXCR to the multiplex PCR reads. This sample carries over a million distinct CDR3 sequences, roughly two fifths of them seen once, and the ten largest clones take over 8.5%. The sample was peripheral blood or thyroid tissue (not recorded which). The source is an adult man with Graves' hyperthyroidism.

J is TRBJ2-2 and V is TRBV9, with TRBD2 identical over 9 bases. The V segment lost 3 bases and the J segment 0 bases; nucleotides outside the gene matches: 9. This CDR3 has 18 amino acids. CDR1 SGDLS and CDR2 YYNGEE come from the germline V gene. The CDR3 sequence: CASSGRGGKVANTGELFF. The CDR3 nucleotides are TGTGCCAGCAGCGGGCGGGGGGGGAAAGTAGCGAACACCGGGGAGCTGTTTTTT.

The chain couples TRBV6-5 to TRBJ2-5, with D perhaps matching TRBD1 or TRBD2 (5 bases each). This CDR3 is 15 amino acids long. Trimming cost V 0 bases and J 5 bases, with 13 bases left between them. In germline, CDR1 is MNHEY, CDR2 SVGAGI. Written as DNA, the CDR3 is TGTGCCAGCAGTTACTCGTCCCGGGACCTTGAGACCCAGTACTTC. It is translated as CASSYSSRDLETQYF.

This clonotype came up many times. The CDR3 spells CSARASWETQYF. CDR3 sequence (DNA): TGCAGTGCTAGAGCGAGCTGGGAGACCCAGTACTTC. V is TRBV20-1 and J is TRBJ2-5; D remains unclear. The germline CDR1 and CDR2 sequences are DFQATT and SNEGSKA (reference sequence). The V and J ends lost 1 base and 5 bases respectively, with 8 bases between them. CDR3 size: 12 residues.

This clonotype was counted many times. This chain connects TRBV7-3 to TRBJ1-1, with D perhaps matching TRBD1 (5 bases). In germline, CDR1 is SGHTA, CDR2 FQGTGA. There are 14 residues in the CDR3. V was pared by 1 base and J by 4 bases, with 10 bases between. The CDR3 region has the DNA TGTGCCAGCAGCTTAAGAGGCAGGGTCACTGAAGCTTTCTTT. Translation: CASSLRGRVTEAFF.

There are many counts of this clonotype. The chain combines TRBV9 with TRBJ1-3; D possibly corresponds to TRBD1 (5 bases). CDR3 length: 15 amino acids. Germline-derived CDR1 and CDR2 are SGDLS and YYNGEE. Trimming removed 3 bases at V and 0 bases at J, with 10 bases between. The CDR3 sequence: CASSEGTSSGNTIYF. The CDR3, as DNA: TGTGCCAGCAGCGAGGGGACGAGCTCTGGAAACACCATATATTTT.

The rearrangement joins TRBV2 to TRBJ1-5, with D uncertain. The CDR3 loop spans 13 amino acids. Per germline, CDR1 SNHLY and CDR2 FYNNEI. Between the trimmed V and J ends, which lost 0 bases and 4 bases, there was a span of 4 bases. The CDR3 loop is CASSEALNQPQHF. As DNA, the CDR3 is TGTGCCAGCAGTGAAGCTTTGAATCAGCCCCAGCATTTT.

This rearrangement joins TRBV25-1 to TRBJ2-5; TRBD2 matches at 7 bases. V lost 10 bases to trimming and J lost 4 bases; unmatched junction nucleotides: 9. CDR3 length: 13 amino acids. Germline V CDR1 and CDR2: MGHDK, SYGVNS. In DNA, the CDR3 is TGTGCCACCCGGGGGAGGGTATCAGAGACCCAGTACTTC. Its translation is CATRGRVSETQYF.

This clonotype appeared a few times. The CDR3 region is CASSQPDYGYTF. CDR3 coding DNA: TGTGCCAGCTCACAGCCTGACTATGGCTACACCTTC. The chain has TRBV18 and TRBJ1-2; unclear D gene. Trimming cost V 4 bases and J 3 bases, with 6 bases left between them. Germline lookup yields CDR1 KGHSH and CDR2 LQKENI. This CDR3 comprises 12 residues. The full variable domain, with the rest looked up from reference TRBV18 and TRBJ1-2, is NAGVMQNPRHLVRRRGQEARLRCSPMKGHSHVYWYRQLPEEGLKFMVYLQKENIIDESGMPKERFSAEFPKEGPSILRIQQVVRGDSAAYFCASSQPDYGYTFGSGTRLTVV.

The CDR3 DNA reads as TGCAGTGCTACGTATGCAGCTAACTATGGCTACACCTTC. Translated, it gives CSATYAANYGYTF. The V and J genes are TRBV20-1 and TRBJ1-2; D not certain. Trimming cost V 4 bases and J 0 bases, with 9 bases left between them. Germline-derived CDR1 and CDR2 are DFQATT and SNEGSKA (reference sequence). The CDR3 totals 13 residues.

This clonotype was seen repeatedly, ten times or more. The CDR3 is CSVVPDRLSLDNYGYTF. DNA of the CDR3: TGCAGCGTTGTCCCGGACAGACTTTCCCTCGATAACTATGGCTACACCTTC. The chain joins TRBV29-1 to TRBJ1-2, with D perhaps TRBD1 (6 bases). The CDR3 runs 17 residues. CDR1 and CDR2 (germline): SQVTM, ANQGSEA. Trimming removed 4 bases at V and 1 base at J, with 22 bases between.

The J gene is TRBJ2-3, the V gene TRBV29-1, with 12 bases aligning to TRBD2. The germline CDR1 and CDR2 sequences are SQVTM and ANQGSEA. The CDR3 contains 16 residues. Trimming took 7 bases from V and 5 from J; bases not matched to a gene: 13. CDR3 region: CSANGASGGALDTQYF. The CDR3, as DNA: TGCAGCGCCAATGGTGCTAGCGGGGGGGCTTTAGATACGCAGTATTTT.

The rearrangement links TRBV3-1 to TRBJ2-2; tentatively, D is TRBD2 (5 bases). The CDR3 is made up of 15 amino acids. The V end lost 2 bases, the J end lost 1 base, and 8 bases lay between the germline ends. Germline V CDR1 and CDR2: LGHDT, YNNKEL (reference sequence). CDR3 region: CASSQLRGNTGELFF. The CDR3 bases are TGTGCCAGCAGCCAACTCCGGGGGAACACCGGGGAGCTGTTTTTT.

This rearrangement joins TRBV25-1 to TRBJ1-1, with D unresolved. In germline, CDR1 is MGHDK, CDR2 SYGVNS. With 4 bases removed from V and 7 bases from J, the gap between germline ends came to 16 bases. There are 14 residues in the CDR3. The DNA for the CDR3 is TGTGCCAGCAGTGTTATCGGGGTCGGTAATGAAGCTTTCTTT. Its protein product is CASSVIGVGNEAFF.

The chain recombines TRBV25-1 with TRBJ2-5, with TRBD1 matching over 10 bases. Germline CDR1 MGHDK, CDR2 SYGVNS. The CDR3 spans 15 residues. Trimming removed 1 base from V and 3 bases from J; junction bases left unmatched: 2. CDR3 nucleotides: TGTGCCAGCAGTGAATCCGGGACAGGGGAAGAGACCCAGTACTTC. This sequence encodes CASSESGTGEETQYF.

There are many counts of this clonotype. This chain uses TRBV5-1 with TRBJ1-6, with D possibly TRBD1 on 5 matching bases. This CDR3 spans 16 amino acids. Germline V gene data show CDR1 as SGHRS and CDR2 as YFSETQ. Trimming left V 0 bases short and J 7 bases short, with 14 bases between. The CDR3 loop reads CASSLGWGSGNSPLHF. CDR3 coding DNA: TGCGCCAGCAGCTTGGGATGGGGATCAGGGAATTCACCCCTCCACTTT.

A remark on this clonotype: The conserved phenylalanine or tryptophan is not found at the CDR3 terminus, so this likely reflects a read error. This chain connects TRBV7-2 to TRBJ2-7; D might be TRBD2 (5 bases). Trimming cost V 4 bases and J 0 bases, with 10 bases left between them. The CDR3 covers 14 residues. Germline assignment: CDR1 SGHTA and CDR2 FQGNSA. CDR3 residues: CASSSGLISYEQYL. For the CDR3, the DNA is TGTGCCAGCAGCTCCGGACTGATCTCCTACGAGCAGTACCTC.

The CDR3 reads CASSTLGAQYF. The CDR3 coding sequence is TGTGCCAGTAGTACCCTTGGGGCGCAGTATTTT. This chain connects TRBV19 to TRBJ2-3; the D is unclear. Trimming removed 4 bases from V and 10 bases from J, with 9 bases in between. The CDR3 runs to 11 residues. Germline loops: CDR1 LNHDA, CDR2 SQIVND (reference sequence).